This TCR beta chain stems from a study of CXCR3-negative and CXCR3-positive naive CD8 T cells. Study-level findings and limits: CXCR3-negative naive cells had less hydrophobic TRB CDR3s than did CXCR3-positive naive cells.

Note on this clonotype: Its antigen is still unknown.

Each TRB cDNA library was prepared by 5' RACE (with UMI labels). Each CDR3 protein gets one entry in TCRdb, which reprocessed the 5' RACE reads and gives no DNA. The sample table sets out about 120,000 distinct CDR3 sequences. By phenotype, naive CD8+ T cells were CD45RO-CCR7+CD27+CD95-. Germline V gene data show CDR1 as MNHEY and CDR2 as SVGAGI. The CDR3 loop spans 14 amino acids. The rearrangement joins TRBV6-5 to TRBJ1-3. Sequencing used naive CXCR3+ CD8+ T cells from blood. This sample's subset: CD45RO-CCR7+CD27+CD95- naive CD8+ T cells expressing CXCR3 (TNR3+). The clonotype comes from a human donor in good health. Some clones in this sample may be carry-over from other donors' samples. The CDR3 region is CASSISNSGNTIYF.